These T cell receptor beta chains were read from a single sample in a study of Ad26.COV2.S vaccination and SARS-CoV-2 variants. Measured with immunoSEQ multiplex PCR; TCRdb has only the in-frame clones, and not every one. Among about 420,000 clones listed, roughly 88% were seen once. The specimen was peripheral blood, collected in a trial of Ad26.COV2.S vaccine versus placebo. The receptors come from a person aged 18-60 years who received the Ad26.COV2.S COVID-19 vaccine or a placebo. Both conserved end residues are part of each CDR3. D genes are given only for firm matches. Size tells how often a clone was seen (once, few, many) or the class of an expanded clone, and some rows leave it out.

v_call	j_call	d_call	clone_size	cdr3_aa	cdr3_nt
TRBV7-6	TRBJ1-1	-	-	CASSRGGFGTEAFF	TGTGCCAGCAGCCGAGGGGGGTTTGGCACTGAAGCTTTCTTT
TRBV6-5	TRBJ1-2	-	-	CASTSESQAGGYTF	TGTGCCAGCACCAGTGAAAGCCAGGCGGGTGGCTACACCTTC
TRBV28	TRBJ1-4	-	few	CASSSPEGPSVNGKLFF	TGTGCCAGCAGTTCCCCAGAGGGGCCGTCGGTGAATGGAAAACTGTTTTTT
TRBV24-1	TRBJ2-3	TRBD1	-	CATSEYRKHILRDRNRDTQYF	TGTGCCACCAGTGAGTATAGGAAACATATCCTCCGGGACAGGAATCGGGATACGCAGTATTTT
TRBV7-9	TRBJ2-5	-	-	CASSYAGFQYF	TGTGCCAGCAGCTATGCAGGATTCCAGTACTTC
TRBV28	TRBJ2-7	-	-	CASGRGQSYEQYF	TGTGCCAGCGGAAGGGGCCAGTCCTACGAGCAGTACTTC
TRBV15	TRBJ2-3	TRBD2	-	CATSRDWVGGGAADTQYF	TGTGCCACCAGCAGAGATTGGGTTGGCGGGGGGGCCGCAGATACGCAGTATTTT
TRBV4-3	TRBJ2-3	TRBD2	once	CASSQGASGGAADTQYF	TGCGCCAGCAGCCAAGGGGCTAGCGGGGGGGCCGCAGATACGCAGTATTTT
TRBV5-4	TRBJ1-5	-	-	CASSLEPLSAQHF	TGTGCCAGCAGCCTGGAGCCTTTGAGCGCCCAGCATTTT
TRBV5-4	TRBJ2-6	-	-	CASSLEPTGTGANVLTF	TGTGCCAGCAGCTTGGAACCGACCGGGACCGGGGCCAACGTCCTGACTTTC
TRBV5-1	TRBJ2-5	TRBD2	many	CASTVGAGAETQYF	TGCGCCAGCACCGTGGGAGCGGGGGCAGAGACCCAGTACTTC
TRBV2	TRBJ2-7	-	-	CASSWGIHEQYF	TGTGCCAGCAGTTGGGGCATCCACGAGCAGTACTTC
TRBV9	TRBJ2-2	TRBD2	-	CASSVELRGGTGELFF	TGTGCCAGCAGCGTAGAATTGCGGGGGGGCACCGGGGAGCTGTTTTTT
TRBV11-3	TRBJ2-1	TRBD1	-	CASSLLRGRGNEQFF	TGTGCCAGCAGCCTCCTAAGGGGGCGCGGGAATGAGCAGTTCTTC
TRBV5-4	TRBJ2-2	TRBD2	-	CASSLDGGAQTGELFF	TGTGCCAGCAGCTTGGACGGGGGGGCCCAGACCGGGGAGCTGTTTTTT
TRBV5-6	TRBJ2-7	-	-	CASSSASGQYF	TGTGCCAGCAGCTCCGCCTCTGGGCAGTACTTC
TRBV7-8	TRBJ2-1	-	-	CASSLQSAGRNEQFF	TGTGCCAGCAGCTTACAGTCCGCAGGGCGGAATGAGCAGTTCTTC
TRBV28	TRBJ2-7	-	-	CASSYEAREQYF	TGTGCCAGCAGTTATGAGGCGCGGGAGCAGTACTTC
TRBV7-3	TRBJ2-1	TRBD2	-	CASSSKAGPVYEQFF	TGTGCCAGCAGCTCGAAAGCGGGACCCGTCTATGAGCAGTTCTTC
TRBV3-1/TRBV3-2	TRBJ1-2	-	-	CASSQDWYGYTF	TGTGCCAGCAGCCAAGACTGGTATGGCTACACCTTC
TRBV4-2	TRBJ1-4	-	-	CASSQEGDSWEKLFF	TGTGCCAGCAGCCAAGAGGGGGACTCTTGGGAAAAACTGTTTTTT
TRBV5-4	TRBJ2-1	-	-	CASSLVQANEQFF	TGTGCCAGCAGCTTGGTACAGGCCAATGAGCAGTTCTTC
TRBV11-2	TRBJ1-3	-	-	CASSLVRSPSGNTIYF	TGTGCCAGCAGCTTAGTAAGGAGCCCCTCTGGAAACACCATATATTTT
TRBV6-5	TRBJ2-3	-	-	CASSYAGYTDTQYF	TGTGCCAGCAGTTACGCAGGCTACACAGATACGCAGTATTTT
TRBV19	TRBJ2-1	TRBD2	-	CASSYRSGRATNEQFF	TGTGCCAGTAGCTACCGTAGCGGGAGGGCGACGAATGAGCAGTTCTTC
TRBV4-3	TRBJ1-2	TRBD1	-	CASSQGGQGPYHPYGYTF	TGCGCCAGCAGCCAAGGTGGACAGGGCCCTTACCACCCCTATGGCTACACCTTC
TRBV19	TRBJ2-6	-	-	CASSTGAANVLTF	TGTGCCAGTAGTACGGGGGCGGCCAACGTCCTGACTTTC
TRBV6-2/TRBV6-3	TRBJ2-7	TRBD2	-	CASSYFPTSGDYYEQYF	TGTGCCAGCAGTTATTTTCCCACTAGCGGTGACTACTACGAGCAGTACTTC
TRBV7-6	TRBJ2-3	-	-	CASSLGRRDTDTQYF	TGTGCCAGCAGCTTAGGGCGTAGAGACACAGATACGCAGTATTTT
TRBV9	TRBJ2-7	-	few	CASSVSQDSYEQYF	TGTGCCAGCAGCGTGTCACAGGACTCCTACGAGCAGTACTTC